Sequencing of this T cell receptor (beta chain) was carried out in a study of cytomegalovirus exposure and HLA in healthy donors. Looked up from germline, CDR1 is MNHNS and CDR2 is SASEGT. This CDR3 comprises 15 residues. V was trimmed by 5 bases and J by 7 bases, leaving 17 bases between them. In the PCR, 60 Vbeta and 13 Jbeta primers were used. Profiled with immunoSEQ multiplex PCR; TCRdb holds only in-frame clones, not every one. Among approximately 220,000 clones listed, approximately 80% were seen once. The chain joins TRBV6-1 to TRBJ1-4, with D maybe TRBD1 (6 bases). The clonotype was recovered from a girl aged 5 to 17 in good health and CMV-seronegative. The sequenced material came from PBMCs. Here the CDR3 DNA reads TGTGCCAGCAGTACACAGGGTTCCTTGGGTGAAAAACTGTTTTTT. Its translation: CASSTQGSLGEKLFF.